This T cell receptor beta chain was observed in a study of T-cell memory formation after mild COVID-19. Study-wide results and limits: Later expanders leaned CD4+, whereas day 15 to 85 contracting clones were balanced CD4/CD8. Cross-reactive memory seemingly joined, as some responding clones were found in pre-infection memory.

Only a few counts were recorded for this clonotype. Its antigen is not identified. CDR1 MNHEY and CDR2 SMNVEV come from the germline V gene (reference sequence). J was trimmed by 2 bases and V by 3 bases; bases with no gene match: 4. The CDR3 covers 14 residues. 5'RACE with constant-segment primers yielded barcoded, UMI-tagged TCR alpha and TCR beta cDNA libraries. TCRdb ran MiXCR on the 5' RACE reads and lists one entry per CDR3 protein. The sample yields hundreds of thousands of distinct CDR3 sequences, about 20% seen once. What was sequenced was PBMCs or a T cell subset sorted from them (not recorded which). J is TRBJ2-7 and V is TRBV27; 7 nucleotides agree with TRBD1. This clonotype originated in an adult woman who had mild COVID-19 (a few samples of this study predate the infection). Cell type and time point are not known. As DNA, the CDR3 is TGTGCCAGCAGTTTGGGGACAGATACCTACGAGCAGTACTTC. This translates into CASSLGTDTYEQYF.